This passage covers 17 T cell receptor beta chains from one sample sequenced in a study of blood T cell repertoires in COVID-19 (dated by TCRdb to the early 2020s). To prepare the library, the immunoSEQ multiplex PCR assay was applied. TCRdb retrieved this table from immuneACCESS and kept in-frame rearrangements only. Not all clones are present; in checked studies, unresolved V genes account for under half, and no reason is known for the remainder. Across this sample there are tens of thousands of clones, with around nine tenths seen only once. The ten largest clones take up 6.5% of the sample. Source material: peripheral blood. The receptor source for this set is a woman in her fifties or sixties with COVID-19, enrolled during active disease.

The CDR3 region is CASKGGGGTDTQYF. The CDR3 coding sequence is TGTGCCAGCAAGGGCGGAGGCGGGACAGATACGCAGTATTTT. The chain uses TRBV28 and TRBJ2-3; D is possibly TRBD2 (5 bases). The CDR3 loop spans 14 amino acids. V was pared by 7 bases and J by 3 bases, with 14 bases between. Germline loops: CDR1 MDHEN, CDR2 SYDVKM.

The V gene is TRBV9, the J gene TRBJ2-2; 8 nucleotides match TRBD1. The V and J ends lost 4 bases and 4 bases, in that order; junction bases with no gene match: 6. CDR3 length equals 15 residues. Germline V gives CDR1 SGDLS, CDR2 YYNGEE. The CDR3 nucleotides are TGTGCCAGCAGCCCTCGGACAGGGATCACCGGGGAGCTGTTTTTT. Translating gives CASSPRTGITGELFF.

The J gene is TRBJ2-5, the V gene TRBV9; 11 bases match TRBD2. The CDR3 length is 16 residues. The V and J ends lost 0 bases and 5 bases, in that order; junction bases with no gene match: 6. Germline CDR1 is SGDLS and CDR2 is YYNGEE. The CDR3 protein is CASSVGIAGGMETQYF. CDR3 DNA sequence: TGTGCCAGCAGCGTAGGAATAGCGGGAGGGATGGAGACCCAGTACTTC.

V usage is TRBV28 and J usage is TRBJ2-7, with 8 bases matching TRBD2. Germline V gene lookup returns CDR1 MDHEN and CDR2 SYDVKM. The CDR3 loop spans 17 amino acids. With 6 bases clipped from V and 7 bases from J, the junction kept 20 bases outside the gene matches. CDR3 residues: CASRWIGGAGAPREQYF. CDR3 DNA sequence: TGTGCCAGCAGGTGGATCGGAGGAGCGGGAGCGCCGCGGGAGCAGTACTTC.

The chain employs TRBV6-6 and TRBJ2-1, with 7 bases lining up with TRBD2. The CDR3 loop spans 15 amino acids. Losses at the gene ends were 4 bases for V and 1 base for J; bases not matched to a gene: 4. Germline values: CDR1 MNHNY, CDR2 SVGAGI (reference sequence). The CDR3 DNA sequence: TGTGCCAGCAGTTCCCTTAGCGGGTCCTACAATGAGCAGTTCTTC. This encodes CASSSLSGSYNEQFF.

V and J are TRBV29-1 and TRBJ2-1; the D gene is possibly TRBD1 (5 bases). Germline-derived CDR1 and CDR2 are SQVTM and ANQGSEA. V was trimmed by 7 bases and J by 9 bases, leaving 16 bases between them. This CDR3 is built from 12 residues. The CDR3 nucleotides are TGCAGCGCCGGACATAATCGCGGTGAGCAGTTCTTC. This sequence encodes CSAGHNRGEQFF.

J is TRBJ2-4 and V is TRBV6-2 or TRBV6-3; D is unresolved. V was pared by 4 bases and J by 6 bases, with 4 bases between. Germline values: CDR1 MNHEY, CDR2 SVGEGT. This CDR3 has 11 amino acids. Here the CDR3 DNA reads TGTGCCAGCAGTTCTTTAAACATTCAGTACTTC. Protein: CASSSLNIQYF.

The chain employs TRBV5-1 and TRBJ2-1; 9 positions match TRBD2. Losses at the gene ends were 4 bases for V and 8 bases for J; bases not matched to a gene: 7. The germline V gene encodes CDR1 SGHRS and CDR2 YFSETQ. The CDR3 loop spans 14 amino acids. The CDR3 DNA sequence: TGCGCCAGCAGCCTGGCTAGCGGGGACCATGAGCAGTTCTTC. This translates into CASSLASGDHEQFF.

The chain recombines TRBV2 with TRBJ1-5; possibly TRBD1 for D (6 bases). The CDR3 is 13 amino acids. Germline V gene data show CDR1 as SNHLY and CDR2 as FYNNEI. V lost 6 bases and J 4 bases, leaving 10 bases between the germline ends. The DNA of the CDR3 is TGTGCCAGCAGAGTGGACAGTAATCAGCCCCAGCATTTT. The encoded protein is CASRVDSNQPQHF. Together with reference TRBV2 and TRBJ1-5, the CDR3 gives the full variable domain: EPEVTQTPSHQVTQMGQEVILRCVPISNHLYFYWYRQILGQKVEFLVSFYNNEISEKSEIFDDQFSVERPDGSNFTLKIRSTKLEDSAMYFCASRVDSNQPQHFGDGTRLSIL.

The J gene is TRBJ1-2, the V gene TRBV5-1; TRBD1 is a possible D gene (6 bases). V was pared by 0 bases and J by 4 bases, with 10 bases between. CDR3 length equals 14 residues. The germline V gene has CDR1 SGHRS and CDR2 YFSETQ. The DNA of the CDR3 is TGCGCCAGCAGCTTGGGGCAGGGGCTCTATGGCTACACCTTC. Translated: CASSLGQGLYGYTF.

The chain combines TRBV3-1 (or the pseudogene TRBV3-2) with TRBJ2-1; D call uncertain. CDR1 LGHDT and CDR2 YNNKEL come from the germline V gene (reference sequence). Trimming cost V 2 bases and J 4 bases, with 12 bases left between them. This CDR3 is 15 amino acids long. The DNA of the CDR3 is TGTGCCAGCAGCCAATCCGCGATAGTATACAATGAGCAGTTCTTC. It codes for CASSQSAIVYNEQFF.

This sequence joins TRBV7-8 and TRBJ2-4; the match to TRBD2 covers 7 bases. V shed 1 base and J 7 bases; nucleotides not matched to a gene: 4. The CDR3 contains 14 residues. Germline V gene data show CDR1 as SGHVS and CDR2 as FQNEAQ. In nucleotides, the CDR3 is TGTGCCAGCAGCTTAGGCTCGGGGGGTAACATTCAGTACTTC. Amino acid sequence: CASSLGSGGNIQYF.

This clone was detected once. V is TRBV11-3 and J is TRBJ1-1; 7 bases are a match to TRBD1. The germline V gene has CDR1 SGHNT and CDR2 YENEEA. The CDR3 is made up of 16 amino acids. After removal of 3 bases from V and 2 bases from J, the junction contained 9 bases not matched to a gene. CDR3: CASSFNSWDRNTEAFF. CDR3 nucleotide sequence: TGTGCCAGCAGCTTTAATAGCTGGGACAGAAACACTGAAGCTTTCTTT.

The J gene is TRBJ1-5, the V gene TRBV28; a possible D gene is TRBD1 (6 bases). This CDR3 has 15 amino acids. In germline, CDR1 is MDHEN, CDR2 SYDVKM. V was pared by 5 bases and J by 5 bases, with 16 bases between. CDR3 bases: TGTGCCAGCAGTCCGAACCAGGGACAATATCAGCCCCAGCATTTT. Protein sequence: CASSPNQGQYQPQHF.

The rearrangement uses TRBV27 and TRBJ2-7, with TRBD1 matching over 11 bases. Trimming cost V 2 bases and J 0 bases; bases outside gene matches: 6. This CDR3 contains 17 residues. Germline V gene sequence: CDR1 MNHEY, CDR2 SMNVEV (reference sequence). CDR3 amino acids: CASSLRGTGGLSYEQYF. The CDR3 DNA is TGTGCCAGCAGTTTACGGGGGACAGGGGGACTCTCCTACGAGCAGTACTTC.

The chain couples TRBV5-6 to TRBJ2-2; 8 nucleotides match TRBD1. Germline CDR1 SGHDT, CDR2 YYEEEE. The CDR3 totals 17 residues. The V segment lost 4 bases and the J segment 3 bases; nucleotides outside the gene matches: 11. The CDR3 nucleotides are TGTGCCAGCAGCCAACCCTTGGACAGGGAATACACCGGGGAGCTGTTTTTT. Translation gives CASSQPLDREYTGELFF.

The V call is TRBV29-1, the J call TRBJ2-1; 9 bases fit TRBD1. The V and J ends lost 2 bases and 5 bases, in that order; junction bases with no gene match: 4. CDR1 is SQVTM, CDR2 ANQGSEA, per germline. The CDR3 has 14 residues. The CDR3 is CSVERTGVNNEQFF. In nucleotides, the CDR3 is TGCAGCGTTGAAAGGACAGGGGTAAACAATGAGCAGTTCTTC.